This T cell receptor beta chain is drawn from a study of blood T cells in healthy people across ages. General study results and limits: From one million sequenced T cells, diversity estimates were lower bounds.

Primed by a sample-barcoded 5' primer and a J-beta primer mix, a second PCR proceeded for about 6 to 12 cycles. Every cDNA molecule carried a tag from a template-switch adaptor bearing 12 random nucleotides. TCRdb passed the 5' RACE reads through MiXCR, listing each CDR3 protein once. The table shows some 1.7 million distinct CDR3 sequences, with approximately 30% occurring only once. This clonotype showed up just a few times. Its cognate antigen is unknown. With V trimmed by 5 bases and J by 5 bases, 2 bases remained unmatched. The CDR3 runs 14 residues. Germline lookup yields CDR1 SGHTA and CDR2 FQGNSA. Isolation yielded PBMCs, at least 6 million per sample, in every case.

The specimen was blood. V and J are TRBV7-2 and TRBJ2-5; 13 bases fit TRBD2. This sequence was found in a woman aged 30 to 39 in good health. The CDR3 spells CASSTSGRGETQYF. In nucleotides, the CDR3 is TGTGCCAGCAGCACTAGCGGGAGGGGGGAGACCCAGTACTTC.